The 21 T cell receptor beta chains below come from one sample, sequenced in a study of blood T cell repertoires in COVID-19. Libraries were prepared by immunoSEQ multiplex PCR; TCRdb keeps only in-frame clonotypes and omits some of them. In the table there are 250,000 to 350,000 clones, roughly four fifths of which are singletons. Sequences were obtained from peripheral blood. The receptors shown here come from a person aged 65-85 years with COVID-19, enrolled during active disease.

The chain uses TRBV3-1 (or the pseudogene TRBV3-2) and TRBJ1-6; TRBD1 matches 9 bases. The CDR3 runs to 16 residues. The germline V gene encodes CDR1 LGHDT and CDR2 YNNKEL (reference sequence). The J segment lost 3 bases and the V segment lost 2 bases, leaving 2 bases of the junction unmatched. Here the CDR3 reads CASSQKTGGYNSPLHF. CDR3 nucleotide sequence: TGTGCCAGCAGCCAAAAGACAGGGGGCTATAATTCACCCCTCCACTTT.

V gene TRBV5-6 combines with J gene TRBJ2-5; D is possibly TRBD2 (5 bases). Germline values: CDR1 SGHDT, CDR2 YYEEEE. Trimming shortened V by 1 base and J by 0 bases, and 7 bases separated the two germline ends. The CDR3 runs 14 residues. The CDR3 loop is CASSLSGYQETQYF. The DNA for the CDR3 is TGTGCCAGCAGCTTGTCGGGGTACCAAGAGACCCAGTACTTC. The whole variable domain, remainder taken from reference TRBV5-6 and TRBJ2-5, is DAGVTQSPTHLIKTRGQQVTLRCSPKSGHDTVSWYQQALGQGPQFIFQYYEEEERQRGNFPDRFSGHQFPNYSSELNVNALLLGDSALYLCASSLSGYQETQYFGPGTRLLVL.

The gene calls are TRBV19 and TRBJ2-2; D remains unclear. The V and J ends lost 2 bases and 0 bases respectively, with 7 bases between them. This CDR3 region has 15 residues. Germline V gene data show CDR1 as LNHDA and CDR2 as SQIVND (reference sequence). The CDR3 coding sequence is TGTGCCAGTAGTATATCGCCAGCGAACACCGGGGAGCTGTTTTTT. It specifies CASSISPANTGELFF.

The chain joins TRBV6-1 to TRBJ1-2, with D maybe TRBD1 (6 bases). Germline V lookup: CDR1 MNHNS, CDR2 SASEGT. Trimming removed 3 bases from V and 4 bases from J, with 15 bases in between. CDR3 length equals 15 residues. CDR3 residues: CASSDDWARGYGYTF. The CDR3 bases are TGTGCCAGCAGTGACGACTGGGCCAGGGGCTATGGCTACACCTTC.

This chain connects TRBV27 to TRBJ2-2, with 8 positions matching TRBD1. Losses at the gene ends were 6 bases for V and 6 bases for J; bases not matched to a gene: 3. The CDR3 length is 13 residues. The germline gives CDR1 MNHEY, CDR2 SMNVEV (reference sequence). This CDR3 is CASRQDRAGELFF. The CDR3 nucleotides are TGTGCCAGCAGACAGGACAGGGCCGGGGAGCTGTTTTTT.

The genes are TRBV19 and TRBJ2-2, with 10 bases that match TRBD1. V dropped 6 bases and J dropped 6; count of bases not matched to a gene: 7. From germline, CDR1 is LNHDA and CDR2 SQIVND (reference sequence). The CDR3 sequence is 15 residues long. This chain's CDR3 is CASRWGTGESGELFF. CDR3 sequence (DNA): TGTGCCAGTAGGTGGGGGACAGGGGAGTCCGGGGAGCTGTTTTTT.

This chain uses TRBV7-3 with TRBJ1-2, with a weak D call TRBD1 (6 bases). Germline V gene data show CDR1 as SGHTA and CDR2 as FQGTGA. V gave up 4 bases and J gave up 8 bases, with 17 bases separating them. This CDR3 has 14 residues. The CDR3 spells CASSSTYQGGGYTF. The CDR3 coding sequence is TGTGCCAGCAGCTCTACGTATCAAGGGGGAGGCTACACCTTC.

Only a few counts were recorded for this clone. The V gene is TRBV13, the J gene TRBJ2-7; maybe TRBD2 (7 bases). The germline V gene has CDR1 PRHDT and CDR2 FYEKMQ (reference sequence). The CDR3 loop spans 12 amino acids. V dropped 5 bases and J dropped 12 bases, with 17 bases sitting between them. The CDR3 coding sequence is TGTGCCAGCAGCGGCAGGAGGGGGGGTCTGTACTTC. Translating gives CASSGRRGGLYF.

The V call is TRBV4-3, the J call TRBJ1-5; no firm D call. The CDR3 is made up of 15 amino acids. V was cut by 0 bases and J by 2 bases, with 8 bases left in between. Per the germline V gene, CDR1 is LGHNA and CDR2 is YSLEER. The CDR3 DNA follows: TGCGCCAGCAGCCAAGATAACCGGGGCAATCAGCCCCAGCATTTT. Translation gives CASSQDNRGNQPQHF.

V and J are TRBV30 and TRBJ1-3; 12 nucleotides align to TRBD1. Germline-derived CDR1 and CDR2 are GTSNPN and SVGIG (reference sequence). This CDR3 has 16 amino acids. The CDR3 DNA reads TGTGGGGCGGGACAGGGGGCAAGCGACTCTGGAAACACCATATATTTT. It specifies CGAGQGASDSGNTIYF.

The CDR3 region has the DNA TGTGCCAGCAGAACCTATGAGGGTCTGAATAGGATCTACACCTTC. Translated: CASRTYEGLNRIYTF. The chain employs TRBV5-8 and TRBJ1-2, with D uncertain. The CDR3 extends over 15 amino acids. V was cut by 5 bases and J by 10 bases, with 24 bases left in between. Germline V gives CDR1 SGHTS, CDR2 YDEGEE.

The sample holds a few counts of this clone. The chain has TRBV14 and TRBJ1-1, with unresolved D. Between the trimmed V and J ends, which lost 6 bases and 5 bases, there was a span of 16 bases. This CDR3 is built from 14 residues. Germline assignment: CDR1 SGHDN and CDR2 FVKESK. CDR3 in amino acids: CASSSLAGRTEAFF. CDR3 DNA: TGTGCCAGCAGTTCCCTTGCGGGTCGAACTGAAGCTTTCTTT.

CDR3 nucleotide sequence: TGTGCCAGCAGCTCGGGACAGATTAATGAAAAACTGTTTTTT. This gives the protein CASSSGQINEKLFF. The rearrangement links TRBV7-2 to TRBJ1-4, with TRBD1 identical over 7 bases. Germline V gene sequence: CDR1 SGHTA, CDR2 FQGNSA. This CDR3 is built from 14 residues. Trimming took 4 bases from V and 4 from J; bases not matched to a gene: 3.

On this clone: Other DNA sequences within the sample encode an identical CDR3. The chain employs TRBV20-1 and TRBJ1-2, with D unresolved. V lost 3 bases to trimming and J lost 5 bases, with 7 bases between them. The CDR3 is 11 residues long. Per the germline V gene, CDR1 is DFQATT and CDR2 is SNEGSKA (reference sequence). CDR3: CSASGVYGYTF. The CDR3 DNA is TGCAGTGCTAGCGGGGTGTATGGCTACACCTTC.

The rearrangement links TRBV13 to TRBJ1-3; 7 bases are shared with TRBD1. J was trimmed by 4 bases and V by 0 bases; bases with no gene match: 3. CDR1 is PRHDT, CDR2 FYEKMQ, per germline (reference sequence). The CDR3 runs 15 residues. The CDR3 region has the DNA TGTGCCAGCAGCTTAGGCTCAGGGGGAGGAAACACCATATATTTT. Protein sequence: CASSLGSGGGNTIYF. Complete variable domain (other parts from reference TRBV13 and TRBJ1-3): AAGVIQSPRHLIKEKRETATLKCYPIPRHDTVYWYQQGPGQDPQFLISFYEKMQSDKGSIPDRFSAQQFSDYHSELNMSSLELGDSALYFCASSLGSGGGNTIYFGEGSWLTVV.

This sequence joins TRBV5-1 and TRBJ2-2; 8 nucleotides agree with TRBD1. Germline assignment: CDR1 SGHRS and CDR2 YFSETQ. The CDR3 length is 17 residues. The V segment lost 4 bases and the J segment 1 base; nucleotides outside the gene matches: 9. The CDR3 loop reads CASSINPGTGNTGELFF. As DNA, the CDR3 is TGCGCCAGCAGCATCAACCCCGGGACAGGGAACACCGGGGAGCTGTTTTTT.

This clone has at least ten counts. The chain employs TRBV28 and TRBJ2-2; D gene ambiguous. Germline V gene lookup returns CDR1 MDHEN and CDR2 SYDVKM. The V gene lost 11 bases and the J gene lost 5 bases, with 6 bases spanning the gap. The length of the CDR3 is 10 residues. CDR3 bases: TGTGCCTCGGGTACCGGGGAGCTGTTTTTT. Amino acid sequence: CASGTGELFF.

This sequence joins TRBV4-3 and TRBJ1-2; D is possibly TRBD1 (5 bases). Germline V gene sequence: CDR1 LGHNA, CDR2 YSLEER. V was trimmed by 1 base and J by 6 bases, leaving 15 bases between them. This CDR3 is built from 15 residues. The CDR3 region is CASSQGWGIGDGYTF. In DNA, the CDR3 is TGCGCCAGCAGCCAAGGATGGGGCATAGGGGATGGCTACACCTTC.

The chain is built from TRBV27 and TRBJ2-7, with 7 bases matching TRBD2. The CDR3 consists of 13 residues. V trimming: 5 bases; J trimming: 2 bases; junction bases outside the gene matches: 3. Per germline, CDR1 MNHEY and CDR2 SMNVEV (reference sequence). The CDR3 DNA is TGTGCCAGCAGTAGCGGGATTACCTACGAGCAGTACTTC. Translating gives CASSSGITYEQYF.

V gene TRBV7-2 combines with J gene TRBJ2-3; 10 bases match TRBD2. Germline loops: CDR1 SGHTA, CDR2 FQGNSA. This CDR3 is built from 17 residues. Trimming at V came to 5 bases and at J to 3 bases, leaving 11 bases not matched to a gene. The chain's CDR3 is CASSLPESGGGTDTQYF. CDR3 in DNA: TGTGCCAGCAGCCTCCCGGAAAGCGGGGGGGGGACAGATACGCAGTATTTT.

This clone was picked up a small number of times. The chain combines TRBV5-1 with TRBJ2-7; TRBD1 agrees at 7 bases. The germline CDR1 and CDR2 sequences are SGHRS and YFSETQ. With V trimmed by 2 bases and J by 3 bases, 5 bases remained unmatched. The CDR3 extends over 14 amino acids. The CDR3: CASSLYRGSYEQYF. CDR3 in DNA: TGCGCCAGCAGCTTATACAGGGGAAGCTACGAGCAGTACTTC.